Listed below are T cell receptor beta chains from one sample, sequenced in a study of blood T cell repertoires in COVID-19. Profiling relied on immunoSEQ multiplex PCR, and the TCRdb table lists in-frame clones only, not all of them. The sample comprises 100,000 to 150,000 clones, 86% of which are singletons, and about an eighth rests with the top ten. Sequenced input: peripheral blood. The source is a woman in her 70s with COVID-19, enrolled during active disease. The CDR3 runs from the conserved cysteine through the conserved F or W. D genes are given only for firm matches. Size is stated for part of the rows, as once, few or many counts, or as a class when the clone is expanded.

V gene: TRBV5-6
D gene: TRBD1
J gene: TRBJ2-2
clone size: once
CDR3 protein: CASSAPGTGGQGTGELFF
CDR3 DNA: TGTGCCAGCAGCGCGCCGGGGACAGGGGGCCAGGGCACCGGGGAGCTGTTTTTT

V gene: TRBV27
D gene: TRBD1
J gene: TRBJ2-7
clone size: NA
CDR3 protein: CASSLFTTGASNEQYF
CDR3 DNA: TGTGCCAGCAGTTTATTTACGACAGGGGCTTCTAACGAGCAGTACTTC

V gene: TRBV11-2
D gene: NA
J gene: TRBJ2-4
clone size: NA
CDR3 protein: CASSRRLANIQYF
CDR3 DNA: TGTGCCAGCAGCCGCAGGTTGGCGAACATTCAGTACTTC

V gene: TRBV6-5
D gene: NA
J gene: TRBJ1-2
clone size: NA
CDR3 protein: CASSPGTPYLYGYTF
CDR3 DNA: TGTGCCAGCAGCCCCGGGACACCGTACCTCTATGGCTACACCTTC

V gene: TRBV19
D gene: NA
J gene: TRBJ2-5
clone size: NA
CDR3 protein: CASSQERLETQYF
CDR3 DNA: TGTGCCAGCTCTCAGGAACGTTTGGAGACCCAGTACTTC

V gene: TRBV30
D gene: TRBD1
J gene: TRBJ1-2
clone size: NA
CDR3 protein: CAWKGQAGYGYTF
CDR3 DNA: TGTGCCTGGAAGGGACAGGCGGGATATGGCTACACCTTC

V gene: TRBV2
D gene: NA
J gene: TRBJ2-7
clone size: NA
CDR3 protein: CASSEPTSYEQYF
CDR3 DNA: TGTGCCAGCAGTGAACCTACCTCCTACGAGCAGTACTTC

V gene: TRBV5-1
D gene: TRBD1
J gene: TRBJ2-2
clone size: NA
CDR3 protein: CASSRWTGDTGELFF
CDR3 DNA: TGCGCCAGCAGCCGTTGGACAGGGGACACCGGGGAGCTGTTTTTT

V gene: TRBV7-8
D gene: TRBD1
J gene: TRBJ1-4
clone size: NA
CDR3 protein: CASSLGDSATNEKLFF
CDR3 DNA: TGTGCCAGCAGCTTAGGGGACAGCGCAACTAATGAAAAACTGTTTTTT

V gene: TRBV4-1
D gene: NA
J gene: TRBJ1-5
clone size: NA
CDR3 protein: CASSQGEGPSNQPQHF
CDR3 DNA: TGCGCCAGCAGCCAAGGGGAGGGCCCTAGCAATCAGCCCCAGCATTTT

V gene: TRBV12-3/TRBV12-4
D gene: NA
J gene: TRBJ1-2
clone size: NA
CDR3 protein: CASSLRGYGYTF
CDR3 DNA: TGTGCCAGCAGTTTAAGAGGGTATGGCTACACCTTC

V gene: TRBV2
D gene: NA
J gene: TRBJ1-1
clone size: NA
CDR3 protein: CASTWTDQNTEAFF
CDR3 DNA: TGTGCCAGCACCTGGACAGACCAGAACACTGAAGCTTTCTTT

V gene: TRBV6-5
D gene: TRBD2
J gene: TRBJ2-5
clone size: NA
CDR3 protein: CASRSSGGPETQYF
CDR3 DNA: TGTGCCAGCAGATCTAGCGGGGGGCCAGAGACCCAGTACTTC